This TCR beta chain derives from a study of T cell responses to AZD1222 COVID-19 vaccine. About the research overall: Second doses at about 4 or about 12 weeks were pooled.

Study-wide results and limits: None of the repertoires were sampled until the peak T cell response had passed. Baseline seropositives among AZD1222 recipients totaled only six or seven. Clonal diversity was possibly underestimated, and white British individuals and females predominated among donors.

Repertoires were generated with immunoSEQ multiplex PCR, while TCRdb's copy carries only in-frame clones and drops some. This sample has tens of thousands of clones, with roughly 90% found just once. Comment on this clone: Its antigen is currently unknown.

Trimming at V came to 7 bases and at J to 1 base, leaving 6 bases not matched to a gene. This CDR3 has 14 residues. Germline CDR1 and CDR2: MNHEY and SMNVEV (reference sequence). The TCR originated in an adult in good health. The sample was peripheral blood, taken on day 0 of AZD1222 vaccination. The rearrangement links TRBV27 to TRBJ1-1, with TRBD1 identical over 7 bases. CDR3 amino acids: CASNPGQPNTEAFF. The CDR3 nucleotides are TGTGCCAGCAACCCGGGACAGCCGAACACTGAAGCTTTCTTT.